One TCR beta chain is described in this entry. Its antigen is unidentified. This sample stems from a study of T cell repertoires in cytomegalovirus infection. Study-level background: Alongside well-studied HLA-B-restricted CMV epitopes, recently identified HLA-C-restricted CMV epitopes were also used. Public TCR beta signatures marked donors with CMV infection and the matching HLA. Broader study findings: Dominating the ex vivo response were HLA-C-restricted CMV-specific TCR beta clonotypes. Identification of carriers of CMV plus the relevant HLA was achieved through cumulative public TCR beta family frequency.

Each CDR3 protein gets one entry after TCRdb re-called the reads with MiXCR. This sample has fewer than 900,000 distinct CDR3 sequences, with about 27% found just once. V was pared by 5 bases and J by 4 bases, with 11 bases of the junction left unmatched. This CDR3 region has 16 residues. The germline gives CDR1 SEHNR, CDR2 FQNEAQ (reference sequence). This clonotype was obtained from a human donor in good health (CMV status not recorded). Some clones in this sample may be carry-over from other donors' samples. The rearrangement uses TRBV7-9 and TRBJ1-1; 9 bases are a match to TRBD1. Material: cultured CD8+ T cells from PBMCs, obtained from culture after CMV antigen stimulation. As DNA, the CDR3 is TGTGCCAGCAGCCCCGTCCGGGACAGGGTCCGCACTGAAGCTTTCTTT. Translated: CASSPVRDRVRTEAFF.